A single sample is the source of the 2 T cell receptor beta chains below, sequenced in a study of PD-1 blockade in classical Hodgkin lymphoma. Every patient relapsed after autologous stem cell transplantation, and brentuximab vedotin exposure varied. Here immunoSEQ multiplex PCR was the method, and the copy in TCRdb shows in-frame clones only, minus some. The sample holds about 98,000 clones, more than 90% seen once. The starting material was peripheral blood mononuclear cells (PBMCs), obtained at baseline. The receptors were gathered from a human donor with classical Hodgkin lymphoma.

Only one count was recorded for this clone. V is TRBV15 and J is TRBJ1-5; D is unclear. Trimming left V 5 bases short and J 4 bases short, with 6 bases between. The CDR3 has 12 residues. Germline values: CDR1 LNHNV, CDR2 YYDKDF (reference sequence). The CDR3 DNA reads TGTGCCACCAGCGGGCTAAATCAGCCCCAGCATTTT. It is translated as CATSGLNQPQHF.

The chain joins TRBV28 to TRBJ1-5, with D unclear. Trimming took off 3 bases at V and 5 bases at J, with 11 bases between the two ends. Germline V lookup: CDR1 MDHEN, CDR2 SYDVKM. CDR3 length: 14 amino acids. The CDR3 DNA reads TGTGCCAGCAGTTTGGTACCCTTGGATCAGCCCCAGCATTTT. It yields the protein CASSLVPLDQPQHF.